This T cell receptor (beta chain) comes out of a study of human T cells and chemical hapten exposure. Overall study findings and caveats: No shift was seen in TCRs above 1 in 1000 frequency with DPC sensitization.

TCRdb ran MiXCR on the RACE reads and lists one entry per CDR3 protein. This table has fewer than 100,000 distinct CDR3 sequences, over 10% appearing once. The time point: patch test 1, 2 weeks after DPC sensitization. Stated treatment: therapeutic diphenylcyclopropenone sensitization with weekly scalp DPC. Notes on this clonotype: Its antigen remains unknown.

Germline V gene lookup returns CDR1 SGDLS and CDR2 YYNGEE. The CDR3 length is 16 residues. Trimming took 0 bases from V and 0 from J; bases not matched to a gene: 2. The chain combines TRBV9 with TRBJ2-2; TRBD2 matches at 7 bases. The receptor was isolated from a middle-aged woman with alopecia areata. Some clones in this sample may be carry-over from other donors' samples. The sample was whole blood, taken in connection with sensitization to the hapten diphenylcyclopropenone (DPC). CDR3 loop: CASSVASGANTGELFF. The CDR3 DNA reads as TGTGCCAGCAGCGTAGCTAGCGGAGCGAACACCGGGGAGCTGTTTTTT.